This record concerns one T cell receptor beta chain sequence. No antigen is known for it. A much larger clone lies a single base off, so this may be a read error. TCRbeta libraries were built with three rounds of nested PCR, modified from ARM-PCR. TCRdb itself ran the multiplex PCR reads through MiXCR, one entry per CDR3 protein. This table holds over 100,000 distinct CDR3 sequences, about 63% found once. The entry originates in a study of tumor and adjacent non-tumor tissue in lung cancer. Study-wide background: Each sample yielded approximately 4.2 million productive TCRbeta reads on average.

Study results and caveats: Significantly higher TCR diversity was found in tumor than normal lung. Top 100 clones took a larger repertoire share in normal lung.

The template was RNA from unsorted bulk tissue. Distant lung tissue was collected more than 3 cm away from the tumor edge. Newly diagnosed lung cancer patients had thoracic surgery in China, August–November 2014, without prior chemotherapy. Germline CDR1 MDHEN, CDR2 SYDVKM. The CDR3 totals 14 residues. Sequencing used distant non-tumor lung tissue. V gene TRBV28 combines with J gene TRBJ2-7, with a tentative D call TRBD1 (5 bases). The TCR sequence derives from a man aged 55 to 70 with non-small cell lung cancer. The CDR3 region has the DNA TGTACCAGCAGTTTTCCAGGGTTTCCCTACGAGCAGTACTTC. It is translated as CTSSFPGFPYEQYF.